This passage covers 20 T cell receptor beta chains from one sample sequenced in a study of beta chain features in type 1 diabetes. Overall study findings and caveats: When Type 1 diabetes patients were examined, their TCRB CDR3s proved moderately but significantly shorter in all four CD4+ subsets.

Their antigens are not known. Sequencing targeted expressed TCRB transcripts, as all isolated RNA had been reverse transcribed. Assay used: immunoSEQ multiplex PCR; TCRdb lists only in-frame clones, some missing. Of nearly 700,000 clones in the sample, over 10% are singletons; the top ten hold less than 0.025%. Sequencing used naive CD4+ T cells from blood. These receptors originate from a man between 18 and 35 years old with type 1 diabetes.

This clone was seen a handful of times. The rearrangement joins TRBV6-5 to TRBJ1-1, with 8 bases identical to TRBD1. The ends lost 6 bases at V and 4 bases at J; junction bases unmatched: 4. The CDR3 runs to 13 residues. Germline V gene sequence: CDR1 MNHEY, CDR2 SVGAGI. The CDR3 DNA reads TGTGCCAGCAGCCCAGACAGGGGCACTGAAGCTTTCTTT. Its translation is CASSPDRGTEAFF.

This clone was seen more than once but under ten times. J is TRBJ1-1 and V is TRBV7-9, with 9 nucleotides matching TRBD1. The CDR3 is 15 residues long. J was trimmed by 3 bases and V by 5 bases; bases with no gene match: 7. CDR1 and CDR2 from the germline V gene are SEHNR and FQNEAQ (reference sequence). CDR3 loop: CASSRSRTGDTEAFF. Written as DNA, the CDR3 is TGTGCCAGCAGCCGAAGCAGGACAGGGGACACTGAAGCTTTCTTT.

This clone was detected only a few times. The chain uses TRBV6-1 and TRBJ2-2; the D is unclear. CDR3 length: 13 residues. V was pared by 2 bases and J by 5 bases, with 6 bases between. Germline CDR1 and CDR2: MNHNS and SASEGT. The DNA for the CDR3 is TGTGCCAGCAGTGAACTTGGGACCGGGGAGCTGTTTTTT. Protein: CASSELGTGELFF.

This chain links TRBV10-1 with TRBJ2-5; D gene uncertain. Germline-derived CDR1 and CDR2 are WNHNN and SYGVQD (reference sequence). CDR3 size: 16 residues. The V end was cut by 2 bases, the J end by 1 base, with 14 bases between. Written as DNA, the CDR3 is TGCGCCAGCAGTGAGGGGGTTGGTGACTCCCAAGAGACCCAGTACTTC. Translating it yields CASSEGVGDSQETQYF.

The table lists this clone with a few counts. The gene calls are TRBV27 and TRBJ2-3; the D is unclear. The germline V gene has CDR1 MNHEY and CDR2 SMNVEV (reference sequence). The ends were cut back, 5 bases at V and 2 bases at J, with 5 bases in the middle. The CDR3 runs to 12 residues. CDR3 loop: CASSRNTDTQYF. The CDR3 nucleotides read TGTGCCAGCAGTAGAAACACAGATACGCAGTATTTT.

This clone was seen only a few times. V gene TRBV7-2 combines with J gene TRBJ1-1; D is perhaps TRBD1 (6 bases). The germline V and J ends were trimmed by 3 bases and 2 bases, with 16 bases remaining between them. The CDR3 loop spans 16 amino acids. CDR1 SGHTA and CDR2 FQGNSA come from the germline V gene. For the CDR3, the DNA is TGTGCCAGCAGCTTTACAGGCACCAGGGGAAACACTGAAGCTTTCTTT. Translation: CASSFTGTRGNTEAFF.

This clone has only a few counts. The chain couples TRBV30 to TRBJ2-3; no clear D. The germline gives CDR1 GTSNPN, CDR2 SVGIG (reference sequence). This CDR3 is built from 14 residues. The V gene lost 2 bases and the J gene lost 2 bases, with 11 bases spanning the gap. The CDR3 DNA follows: TGTGCCTGGAGTCCTCCTCCTGTCACAGATACGCAGTATTTT. It is translated as CAWSPPPVTDTQYF.

DNA of the CDR3: TGTGCCAGCAGCTCTCGCGCGCGGGGGGAGACCCAGTACTTC. Amino acid sequence: CASSSRARGETQYF. The chain has TRBV7-9 and TRBJ2-5; 7 bases are a match to TRBD2. V shed 4 bases, J shed 5 bases, and the junction held 7 bases outside the gene matches. Germline V gives CDR1 SEHNR, CDR2 FQNEAQ (reference sequence). This CDR3 is 14 amino acids long.

There are a few counts of this clone. The chain joins TRBV7-9 to TRBJ1-1; D gene uncertain. This CDR3 has 12 residues. The germline gives CDR1 SEHNR, CDR2 FQNEAQ (reference sequence). Trimming cost V 6 bases and J 0 bases, with 5 bases left between them. The DNA of the CDR3 is TGTGCCAGCAGACCTTTGAACACTGAAGCTTTCTTT. Translated, it gives CASRPLNTEAFF.

The rearrangement links TRBV30 to TRBJ1-1; D may be TRBD1 (5 bases). This CDR3 spans 15 amino acids. V lost 1 base to trimming and J lost 0 bases, with 12 bases between them. The germline gives CDR1 GTSNPN, CDR2 SVGIG (reference sequence). The CDR3 DNA is TGTGCCTGGAGTGCGGGACGGCTCATGAACACTGAAGCTTTCTTT. It specifies CAWSAGRLMNTEAFF.

The chain couples TRBV6-5 to TRBJ2-2; 10 nucleotides align to TRBD2. The CDR3 length is 15 residues. Germline values: CDR1 MNHEY, CDR2 SVGAGI. J gave up 5 bases and V 6 bases, and 6 bases lay outside the gene matches. For the CDR3, the DNA is TGTGCCAGCAGCCCAGCGGGGGGGTGGACCGGGGAGCTGTTTTTT. It codes for CASSPAGGWTGELFF.

This chain links TRBV14 with TRBJ2-5; TRBD2 matches 8 bases. The germline CDR1 and CDR2 sequences are SGHDN and FVKESK. The CDR3 runs 17 residues. J lost 0 bases, V lost 1 base, and 7 bases had no gene match. The chain's CDR3 is CASSQVGTRKYQETQYF. The DNA of the CDR3 is TGTGCCAGCAGCCAAGTGGGGACTAGAAAGTACCAAGAGACCCAGTACTTC.

The chain employs TRBV14 and TRBJ2-1; TRBD2 matches at 10 bases. The CDR3 is 17 amino acids. V trimming: 2 bases; J trimming: 0 bases; junction bases outside the gene matches: 4. The germline V gene encodes CDR1 SGHDN and CDR2 FVKESK. CDR3 in DNA: TGTGCCAGCAGCCAATTGGCTAGCGGGGGCTCCTACAATGAGCAGTTCTTC. Amino acids: CASSQLASGGSYNEQFF.

The chain employs TRBV10-3 and TRBJ1-1; D remains unclear. The ends were cut back, 6 bases at V and 3 bases at J, with 11 bases in the middle. The CDR3 runs 13 residues. Germline-derived CDR1 and CDR2 are ENHRY and SYGVKD. For the CDR3, the DNA is TGTGCCATCAGACCAACTAGGGACACTGAAGCTTTCTTT. As protein: CAIRPTRDTEAFF.

This clone has just a few counts. The chain uses TRBV9 and TRBJ2-7; D may match TRBD1 or TRBD2 (5 bases each). There are 13 residues in the CDR3. V gave up 1 base and J gave up 6 bases, with 11 bases separating them. Germline V gene data show CDR1 as SGDLS and CDR2 as YYNGEE. CDR3 sequence (DNA): TGTGCCAGCAGCGTACGCAGGGACGGCGAGCAGTACTTC. As protein: CASSVRRDGEQYF.

This sequence joins TRBV18 and TRBJ2-3; D unresolved. Trimming left V 0 bases short and J 6 bases short, with 13 bases between. The CDR3 covers 15 residues. Germline CDR1 KGHSH, CDR2 LQKENI. The DNA of the CDR3 is TGTGCCAGCTCACCACCGCTGAGGCGTGGGGATACGCAGTATTTT. This sequence encodes CASSPPLRRGDTQYF.

In its sample, this clone was seen a few times. The V and J genes are TRBV5-1 and TRBJ2-5; TRBD1 matches at 9 bases. CDR1 SGHRS and CDR2 YFSETQ come from the germline V gene. This CDR3 has 15 amino acids. The trim removed 4 bases at V and 2 bases at J, leaving 6 bases unmatched. Here the CDR3 DNA reads TGCGCCAGCAGCGACCCGACAGGGGGGCAAGAGACCCAGTACTTC. It codes for CASSDPTGGQETQYF.

This clone has just a few counts. The same CDR3 also results from other DNA sequences found in this sample. In DNA form, the CDR3 reads TGTGCCAGCAGCTCCGGGACAGGGGGATACGAGCAGTACTTC. Encoded protein: CASSSGTGGYEQYF. The rearrangement joins TRBV7-9 to TRBJ2-7; 11 bases are shared with TRBD1. The V gene's germline CDR1 is SEHNR and CDR2 FQNEAQ (reference sequence). With 4 bases clipped from V and 4 bases from J, the junction kept 3 bases outside the gene matches. This CDR3 has 14 amino acids.

This clone was detected a few times. The rearrangement uses TRBV15 and TRBJ2-7; D gene unclear. The germline V gene encodes CDR1 LNHNV and CDR2 YYDKDF (reference sequence). CDR3 length equals 13 residues. Trimming removed 0 bases at V and 7 bases at J, with 10 bases between. CDR3 loop: CATSREAGYEQYF. For the CDR3, the DNA is TGTGCCACCAGCAGAGAAGCAGGTTATGAGCAGTACTTC. The complete variable domain, with remaining parts taken from reference TRBV15 and TRBJ2-7, reads DAMVIQNPRYQVTQFGKPVTLSCSQTLNHNVMYWYQQKSSQAPKLLFHYYDKDFNNEADTPDNFQSRRPNTSFCFLDIRSPGLGDTAMYLCATSREAGYEQYFGPGTRLTVT.

The chain employs TRBV5-6 and TRBJ1-1, with D unclear. V lost 3 bases and J lost 1, with 19 bases in between. This CDR3 has 17 amino acids. Germline CDR1 SGHDT, CDR2 YYEEEE. The CDR3 loop reads CASSSFRVETSNTEAFF. In DNA form, the CDR3 reads TGTGCCAGCAGCTCGTTTAGGGTAGAAACCTCGAACACTGAAGCTTTCTTT.